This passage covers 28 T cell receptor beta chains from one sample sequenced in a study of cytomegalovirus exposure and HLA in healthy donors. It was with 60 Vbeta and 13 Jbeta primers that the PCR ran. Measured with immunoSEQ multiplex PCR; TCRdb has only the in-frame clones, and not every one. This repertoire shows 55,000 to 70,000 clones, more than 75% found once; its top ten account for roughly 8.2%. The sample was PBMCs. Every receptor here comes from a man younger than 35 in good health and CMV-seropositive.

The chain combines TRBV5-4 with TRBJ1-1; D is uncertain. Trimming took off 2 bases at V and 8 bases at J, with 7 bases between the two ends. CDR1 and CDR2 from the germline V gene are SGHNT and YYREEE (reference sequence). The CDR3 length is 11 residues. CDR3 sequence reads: CASSFYSEAFF. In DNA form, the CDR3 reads TGTGCCAGCAGCTTTTACTCCGAAGCTTTCTTT.

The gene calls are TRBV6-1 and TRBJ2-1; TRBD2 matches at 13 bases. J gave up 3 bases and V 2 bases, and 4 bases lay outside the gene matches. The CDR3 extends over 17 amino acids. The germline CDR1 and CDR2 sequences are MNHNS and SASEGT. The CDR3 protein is CASSEQTSGGIYNEQFF. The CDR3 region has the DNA TGTGCCAGCAGTGAACAGACTAGCGGGGGGATCTACAATGAGCAGTTCTTC.

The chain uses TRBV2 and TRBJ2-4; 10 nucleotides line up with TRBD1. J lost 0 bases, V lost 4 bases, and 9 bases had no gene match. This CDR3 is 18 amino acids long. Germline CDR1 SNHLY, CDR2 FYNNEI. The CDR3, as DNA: TGTGCCAGCAGTGGGACAGGGGGGTCCGGTGAAGCCAAAAACATTCAGTACTTC. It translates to CASSGTGGSGEAKNIQYF.

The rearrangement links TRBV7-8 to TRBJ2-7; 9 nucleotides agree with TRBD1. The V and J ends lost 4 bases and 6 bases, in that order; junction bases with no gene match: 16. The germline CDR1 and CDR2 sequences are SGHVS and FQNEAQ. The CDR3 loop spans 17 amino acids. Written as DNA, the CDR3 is TGTGCCAGCAGCTCCGCCGGGACAGGGTCCCTAAGTAGCGAGCAGTACTTC. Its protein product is CASSSAGTGSLSSEQYF.

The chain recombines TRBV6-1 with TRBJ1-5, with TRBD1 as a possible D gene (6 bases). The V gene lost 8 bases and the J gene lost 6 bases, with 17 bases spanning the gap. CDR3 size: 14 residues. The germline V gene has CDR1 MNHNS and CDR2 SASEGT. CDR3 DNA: TGTGCCAGCCAAGGAAGGCAGGGGTTTCAGCCCCAGCATTTT. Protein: CASQGRQGFQPQHF.

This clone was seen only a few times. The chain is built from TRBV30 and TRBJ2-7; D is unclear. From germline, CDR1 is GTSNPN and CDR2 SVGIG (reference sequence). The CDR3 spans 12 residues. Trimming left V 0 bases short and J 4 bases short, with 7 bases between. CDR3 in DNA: TGTGCCTGGAGTGTAGTCGGGTACGAGCAGTACTTC. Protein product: CAWSVVGYEQYF. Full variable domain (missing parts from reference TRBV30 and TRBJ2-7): SQTIHQWPATLVQPVGSPLSLECTVEGTSNPNLYWYRQAAGRGLQLLFYSVGIGQISSEVPQNLSASRPQDRQFILSSKKLLLSDSGFYLCAWSVVGYEQYFGPGTRLTVT.

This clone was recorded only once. The CDR3, as DNA: TGTGCCTGGAGCAGGGAGGAAGGCTACACCTTC. Protein: CAWSREEGYTF. The V and J genes are TRBV30 and TRBJ1-2; possibly TRBD1 for D (5 bases). The CDR3 sequence is 11 residues long. The germline CDR1 and CDR2 sequences are GTSNPN and SVGIG (reference sequence). V lost 3 bases, J lost 8 bases, and 10 bases lay in between.

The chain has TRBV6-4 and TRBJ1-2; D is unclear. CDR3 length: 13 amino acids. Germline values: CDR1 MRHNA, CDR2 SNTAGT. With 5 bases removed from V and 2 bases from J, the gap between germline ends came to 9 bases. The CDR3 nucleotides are TGTGCCAGCAGTTTACATTGGAACTATGGCTACACCTTC. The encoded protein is CASSLHWNYGYTF.

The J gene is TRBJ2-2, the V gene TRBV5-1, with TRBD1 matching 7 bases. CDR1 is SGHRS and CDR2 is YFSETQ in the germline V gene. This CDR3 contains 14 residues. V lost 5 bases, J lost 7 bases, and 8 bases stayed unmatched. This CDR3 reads CASRPTGTDGELFF. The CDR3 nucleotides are TGCGCCAGCAGACCGACAGGGACGGACGGGGAGCTGTTTTTT.

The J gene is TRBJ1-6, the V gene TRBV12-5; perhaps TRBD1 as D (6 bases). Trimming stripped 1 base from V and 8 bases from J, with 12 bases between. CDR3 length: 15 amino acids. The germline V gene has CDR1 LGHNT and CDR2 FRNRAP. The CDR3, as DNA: TGTGCTAGTGGTTTGGCGGGGGGCGCTTATTCACCCCTCCACTTT. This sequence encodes CASGLAGGAYSPLHF.

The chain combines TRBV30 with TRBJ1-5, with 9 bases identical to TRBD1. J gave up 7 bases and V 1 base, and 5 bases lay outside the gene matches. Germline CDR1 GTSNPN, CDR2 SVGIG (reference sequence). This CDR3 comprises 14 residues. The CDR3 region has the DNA TGTGCCTGGAGTGAGGGGACAGGGTCCCAGCCCCAGCATTTT. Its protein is CAWSEGTGSQPQHF.

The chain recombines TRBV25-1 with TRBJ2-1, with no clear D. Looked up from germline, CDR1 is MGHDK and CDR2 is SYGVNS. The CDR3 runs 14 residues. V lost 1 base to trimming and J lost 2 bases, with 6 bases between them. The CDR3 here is CASSEFPAYNEQFF. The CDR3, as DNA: TGTGCCAGCAGTGAATTTCCAGCCTACAATGAGCAGTTCTTC.

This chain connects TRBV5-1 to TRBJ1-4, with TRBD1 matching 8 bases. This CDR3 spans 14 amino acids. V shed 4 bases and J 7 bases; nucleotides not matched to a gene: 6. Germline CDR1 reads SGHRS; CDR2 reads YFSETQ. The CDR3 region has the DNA TGCGCCAGCAGCACCGGGACAGGACTTGAAAAACTGTTTTTT. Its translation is CASSTGTGLEKLFF.

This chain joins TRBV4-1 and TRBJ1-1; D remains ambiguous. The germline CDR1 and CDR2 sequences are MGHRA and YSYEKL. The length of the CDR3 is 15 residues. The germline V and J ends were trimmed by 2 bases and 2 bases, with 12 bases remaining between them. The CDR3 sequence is CASSQMQMKNTEAFF. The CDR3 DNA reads TGCGCCAGCAGCCAAATGCAGATGAAAAACACTGAAGCTTTCTTT.

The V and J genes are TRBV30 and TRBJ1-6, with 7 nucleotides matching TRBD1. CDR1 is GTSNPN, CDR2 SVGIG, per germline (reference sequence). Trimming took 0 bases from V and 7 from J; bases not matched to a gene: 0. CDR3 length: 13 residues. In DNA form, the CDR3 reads TGTGCCTGGAGTGTACAGGGGAATTCACCCCTCCACTTT. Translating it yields CAWSVQGNSPLHF.

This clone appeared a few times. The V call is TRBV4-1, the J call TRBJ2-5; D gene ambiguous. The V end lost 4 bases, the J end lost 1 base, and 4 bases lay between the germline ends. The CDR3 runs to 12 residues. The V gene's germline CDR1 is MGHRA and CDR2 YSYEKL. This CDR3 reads CASSRPQETQYF. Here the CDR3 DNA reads TGCGCCAGCAGCCGGCCCCAAGAGACCCAGTACTTC.

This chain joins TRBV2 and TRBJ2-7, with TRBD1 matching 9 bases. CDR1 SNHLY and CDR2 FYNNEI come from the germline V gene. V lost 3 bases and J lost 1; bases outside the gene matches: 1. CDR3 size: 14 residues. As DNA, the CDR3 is TGTGCCAGCAGTGAGGGGACAGGGTCCTACGAGCAGTACTTC. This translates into CASSEGTGSYEQYF.

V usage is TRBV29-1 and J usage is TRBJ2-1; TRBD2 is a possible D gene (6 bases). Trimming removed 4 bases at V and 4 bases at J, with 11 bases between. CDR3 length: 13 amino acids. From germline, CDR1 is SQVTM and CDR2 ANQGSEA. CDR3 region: CSVGGIRYNEQFF. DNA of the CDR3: TGCAGCGTTGGCGGGATAAGGTACAATGAGCAGTTCTTC.

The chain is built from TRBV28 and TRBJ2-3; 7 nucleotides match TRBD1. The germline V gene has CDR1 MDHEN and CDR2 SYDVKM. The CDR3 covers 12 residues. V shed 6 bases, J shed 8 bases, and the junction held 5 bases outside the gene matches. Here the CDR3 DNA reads TGTGCCAGCAGAATGACAGGGAGTACGCAGTATTTT. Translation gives CASRMTGSTQYF.

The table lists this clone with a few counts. CDR3 region: CASSYGGRVTETQYF. CDR3 nucleotides: TGTGCCAGCAGTTACGGCGGGAGGGTAACGGAGACCCAGTACTTC. The V and J genes are TRBV6-5 and TRBJ2-5, with TRBD2 identical over 9 bases. This CDR3 region has 15 residues. V shed 2 bases, J shed 5 bases, and the junction held 6 bases outside the gene matches. Germline CDR1 reads MNHEY; CDR2 reads SVGAGI.

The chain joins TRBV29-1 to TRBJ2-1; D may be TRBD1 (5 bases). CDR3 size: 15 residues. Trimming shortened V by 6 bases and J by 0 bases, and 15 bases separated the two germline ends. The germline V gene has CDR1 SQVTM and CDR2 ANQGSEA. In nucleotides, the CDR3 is TGCAGCGTGGCCCCCAGGGCTACCTCCTACAATGAGCAGTTCTTC. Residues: CSVAPRATSYNEQFF.

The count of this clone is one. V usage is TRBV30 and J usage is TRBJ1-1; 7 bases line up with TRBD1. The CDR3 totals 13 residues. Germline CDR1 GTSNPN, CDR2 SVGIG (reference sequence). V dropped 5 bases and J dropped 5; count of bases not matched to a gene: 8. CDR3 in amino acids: CAWYLGGFTEAFF. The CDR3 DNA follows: TGTGCCTGGTATCTAGGGGGCTTTACTGAAGCTTTCTTT.

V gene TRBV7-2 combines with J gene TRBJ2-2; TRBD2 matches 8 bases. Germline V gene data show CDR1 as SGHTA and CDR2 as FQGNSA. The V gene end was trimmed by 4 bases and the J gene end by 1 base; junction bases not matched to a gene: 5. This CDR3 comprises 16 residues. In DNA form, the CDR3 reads TGTGCCAGCAGCTCGCTAGCGGGTGGGAACACCGGGGAGCTGTTTTTT. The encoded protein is CASSSLAGGNTGELFF.

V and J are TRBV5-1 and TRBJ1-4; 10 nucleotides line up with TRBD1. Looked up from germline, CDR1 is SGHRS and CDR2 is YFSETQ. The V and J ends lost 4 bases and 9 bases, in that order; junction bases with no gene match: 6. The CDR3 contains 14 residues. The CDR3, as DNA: TGCGCCAGCAGCCCACCGGGACAGGGGAAAAAACTGTTTTTT. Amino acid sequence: CASSPPGQGKKLFF.

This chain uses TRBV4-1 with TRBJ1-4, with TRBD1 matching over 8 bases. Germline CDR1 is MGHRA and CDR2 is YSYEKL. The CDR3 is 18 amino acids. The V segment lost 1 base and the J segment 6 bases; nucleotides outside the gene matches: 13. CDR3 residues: CASSQATLGQVRYEKLFF. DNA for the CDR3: TGCGCCAGCAGCCAAGCCACCCTGGGACAGGTTAGGTATGAAAAACTGTTTTTT.

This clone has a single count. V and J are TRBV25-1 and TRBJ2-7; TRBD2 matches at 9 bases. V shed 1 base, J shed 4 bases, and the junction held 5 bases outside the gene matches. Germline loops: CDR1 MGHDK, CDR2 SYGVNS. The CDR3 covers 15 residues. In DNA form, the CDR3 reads TGTGCCAGCAGTGAATCGCTAGCGGGAAGGTACGAGCAGTACTTC. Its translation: CASSESLAGRYEQYF.

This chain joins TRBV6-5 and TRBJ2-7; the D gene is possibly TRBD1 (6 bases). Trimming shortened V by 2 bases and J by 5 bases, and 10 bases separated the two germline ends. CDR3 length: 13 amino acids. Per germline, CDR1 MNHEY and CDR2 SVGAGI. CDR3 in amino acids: CASSYQGDNEQYF. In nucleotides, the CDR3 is TGTGCCAGCAGTTACCAAGGGGACAACGAGCAGTACTTC.

CDR3 DNA sequence: TGCGCCAGCAGCCTTCTCGGAGCGGGAGGGCCTGGTGAGCAGTTCTTC. Translation gives CASSLLGAGGPGEQFF. This rearrangement joins TRBV4-1 to TRBJ2-1; 10 bases agree with TRBD2. Germline CDR1 and CDR2: MGHRA and YSYEKL. The V gene end was trimmed by 4 bases and the J gene end by 9 bases; junction bases not matched to a gene: 12. The CDR3 loop spans 16 amino acids.